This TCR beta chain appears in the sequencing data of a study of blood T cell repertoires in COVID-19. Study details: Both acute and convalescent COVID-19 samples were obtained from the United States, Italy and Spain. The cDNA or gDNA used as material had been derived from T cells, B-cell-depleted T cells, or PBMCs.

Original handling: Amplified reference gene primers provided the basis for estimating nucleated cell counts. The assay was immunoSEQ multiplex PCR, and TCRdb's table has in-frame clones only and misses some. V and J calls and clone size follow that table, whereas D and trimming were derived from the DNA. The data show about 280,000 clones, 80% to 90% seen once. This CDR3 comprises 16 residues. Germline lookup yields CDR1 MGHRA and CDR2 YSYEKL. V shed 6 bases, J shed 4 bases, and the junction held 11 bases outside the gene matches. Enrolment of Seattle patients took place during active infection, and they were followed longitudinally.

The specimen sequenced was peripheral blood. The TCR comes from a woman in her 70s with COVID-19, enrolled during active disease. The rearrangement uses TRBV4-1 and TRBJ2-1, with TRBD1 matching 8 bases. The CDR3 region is CASSPGQGLTYNEQFF. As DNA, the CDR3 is TGCGCCAGCAGTCCAGGACAGGGCCTAACGTACAATGAGCAGTTCTTC.